This T cell receptor beta chain was captured in a study of blood T cell repertoires in COVID-19. Study as a whole: Spain, Italy and the United States supplied samples that represented acute and convalescent COVID-19. Sources were T cells, B-cell-depleted T cells, or PBMCs; the material itself was cDNA or gDNA.

Trimming shortened V by 4 bases and J by 8 bases, and 6 bases separated the two germline ends. Germline CDR1 and CDR2: MNHEY and SVGAGI. The CDR3 extends over 12 amino acids. In the study's own analysis: The authors estimated nucleated cell counts from reference gene primer amplification. Method: immunoSEQ multiplex PCR; TCRdb's copy keeps in-frame clones and lacks some. From that table come the V and J calls and clone size; the DNA was used to work out D and trimming. This sample has some 59,000 clones, with 80% to 85% found just once. Followed over time, Seattle patients had been enrolled while infection was active.

The clonotype was recovered from a young man with COVID-19, enrolled during active disease. The chain has TRBV6-5 and TRBJ1-6; D unresolved. The source material was peripheral blood. Written as DNA, the CDR3 is TGTGCCAGCAGTTCGACATATTCACCCCTCCACTTT. This translates into CASSSTYSPLHF.